The entry that follows covers one T cell receptor beta chain sequence. Antigen: not known. The V and J ends lost 1 base and 7 bases respectively, with 5 bases between them. The germline V gene encodes CDR1 SEHNR and CDR2 FQNEAQ (reference sequence). CDR3 length equals 12 residues. This sample stems from a study of shared clonotypes between healthy human individuals. Study outcomes and limitations: Only blood underwent sampling, and tissue repertoires likely differ. Shared clonotypes: roughly 4.5% naive CD4, approximately 3.4% naive CD8, less than 2.5% memory CD4, approximately 0.37% memory CD8.

Genomic DNA of each subset was evenly split across several immunoSEQ plates. Measured with immunoSEQ multiplex PCR; TCRdb has only the in-frame clones, and not every one. The table includes 760,000 or so clones, just over 95% detected once. As defined, naive CD8 cells were CD45RO-negative and positively selected for CCR7, with terminally differentiated effector memory CD45RA+ cells excluded. All donors were Caucasian adults living in Nashville, Tennessee. The source of this sequence is a young man in good health. What was sequenced was naive CD8+ T cells sorted from blood. The chain has TRBV7-9 and TRBJ2-1, with D hard to call. The DNA for the CDR3 is TGTGCCAGCAGCTTAGTGTGGAATGAGCAGTTCTTC. Amino acid sequence: CASSLVWNEQFF.